This T cell receptor beta chain was captured in a study of T cells in Graves' hyperthyroidism and ophthalmopathy. Study outcomes and limitations: Model predictions of ophthalmopathy came a median roughly 6.7 months before onset.

On this clonotype itself: Its antigen is undetermined.

Per the germline V gene, CDR1 is LGHNA and CDR2 is YSLEER. This CDR3 is built from 17 residues. V shed 4 bases and J 0 bases; nucleotides not matched to a gene: 6. TCR beta CDR3 sequences were amplified from RNA transcripts. Primed by the HTBI set, a first-round RT-PCR was run on the TCR CDR3. In TCRdb, the multiplex PCR reads were re-called with MiXCR into one record per CDR3 protein. Here the sample spans under 800,000 distinct CDR3 sequences, roughly 15% being singletons. The rearrangement joins TRBV4-3 to TRBJ2-2; 9 bases align to TRBD1. The TCR comes from a woman aged 18-29 years with Graves' hyperthyroidism. Sequencing was done on a sample of blood. Written as DNA, the CDR3 is TGCGCCAGCAGCCTCCTCGGGACAGGGACGAACACCGGGGAGCTGTTTTTT. Its protein product is CASSLLGTGTNTGELFF.